The present TCR beta chain was sequenced within a study of a mutant IDH1 vaccine in newly diagnosed glioma. The junction had 7 bases not matched to a gene; V was cut back by 4 bases and J by 4 bases. This CDR3 has 14 residues. Germline CDR1 reads SNHLY; CDR2 reads FYNNEI. Using immunoSEQ multiplex PCR, the repertoire was profiled, and TCRdb retains in-frame clones only, with some absent. The sample lists some 30,000 clones, 90% occurring once. Regarding this clone: The antigen is unknown.

Stated time point: week 11, during vaccination. A single vaccine dose contained 300 ug of mutant IDH1 20-mer peptide, and topical imiquimod was used with it. The V gene is TRBV2, the J gene TRBJ2-7; TRBD1 matches 7 bases. This clonotype was sampled from a man aged 18 to 30 with glioma. The sample here was PBMCs, taken from a glioma patient whose treatment included an IDH1 peptide vaccine. The CDR3 sequence is CASSVSQGSYEQYF. CDR3 coding DNA: TGTGCCAGCAGTGTCTCACAGGGGAGTTACGAGCAGTACTTC.